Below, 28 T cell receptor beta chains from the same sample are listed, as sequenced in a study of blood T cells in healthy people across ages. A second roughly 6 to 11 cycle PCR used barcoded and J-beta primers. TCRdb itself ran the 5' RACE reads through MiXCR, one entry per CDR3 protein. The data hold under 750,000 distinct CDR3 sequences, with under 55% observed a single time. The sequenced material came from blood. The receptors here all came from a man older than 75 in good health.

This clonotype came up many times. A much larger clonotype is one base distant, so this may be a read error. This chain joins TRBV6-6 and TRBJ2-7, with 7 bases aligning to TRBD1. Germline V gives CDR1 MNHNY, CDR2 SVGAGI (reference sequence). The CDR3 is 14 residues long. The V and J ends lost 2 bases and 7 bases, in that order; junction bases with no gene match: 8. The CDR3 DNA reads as TGTGCCAGCAGTTACCCGGGGACAGCCAATGAGCAGTACTTC. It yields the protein CASSYPGTANEQYF.

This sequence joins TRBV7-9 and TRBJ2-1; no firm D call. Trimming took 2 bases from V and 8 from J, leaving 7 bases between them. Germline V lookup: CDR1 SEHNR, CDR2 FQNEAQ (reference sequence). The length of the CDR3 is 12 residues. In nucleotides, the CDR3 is TGTGCCAGCAGCTTAAATTCTCATGAGCAGTTCTTC. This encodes CASSLNSHEQFF.

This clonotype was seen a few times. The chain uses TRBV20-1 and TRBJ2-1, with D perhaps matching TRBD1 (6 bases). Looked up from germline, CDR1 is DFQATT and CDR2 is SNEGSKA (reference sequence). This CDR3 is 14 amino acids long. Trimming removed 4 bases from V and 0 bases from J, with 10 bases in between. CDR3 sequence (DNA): TGCAGTGCTATACTAGGGGGCTCCTACAATGAGCAGTTCTTC. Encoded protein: CSAILGGSYNEQFF.

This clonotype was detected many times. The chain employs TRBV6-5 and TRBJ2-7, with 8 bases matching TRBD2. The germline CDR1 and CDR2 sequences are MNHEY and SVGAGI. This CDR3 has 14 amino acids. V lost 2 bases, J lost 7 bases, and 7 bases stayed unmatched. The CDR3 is CASSYVAGNREQYF. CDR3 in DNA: TGTGCCAGCAGTTACGTAGCGGGGAATAGGGAGCAGTACTTC.

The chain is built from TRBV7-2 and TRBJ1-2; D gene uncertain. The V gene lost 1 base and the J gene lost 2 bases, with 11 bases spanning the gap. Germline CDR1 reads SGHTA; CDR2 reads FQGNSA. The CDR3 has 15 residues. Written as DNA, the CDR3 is TGTGCCAGCAGCTTAGTTGCGGGATCAAACTATGGCTACACCTTC. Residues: CASSLVAGSNYGYTF.

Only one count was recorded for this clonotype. In DNA form, the CDR3 reads TGCGCCAGCAGCTCAGGCTCCGTGCAGGATTTCTACGAGCAGTACTTC. Residues: CASSSGSVQDFYEQYF. The chain combines TRBV5-1 with TRBJ2-7; D is uncertain. V was shortened by 3 bases and J by 3 bases, with 19 bases between the two germline ends. CDR3 size: 16 residues. Germline V CDR1 and CDR2: SGHRS, YFSETQ. Filled out from reference TRBV5-1 and TRBJ2-7, the complete variable domain reads KAGVTQTPRYLIKTRGQQVTLSCSPISGHRSVSWYQQTPGQGLQFLFEYFSETQRNKGNFPGRFSGRQFSNSRSEMNVSTLELGDSALYLCASSSGSVQDFYEQYFGPGTRLTVT.

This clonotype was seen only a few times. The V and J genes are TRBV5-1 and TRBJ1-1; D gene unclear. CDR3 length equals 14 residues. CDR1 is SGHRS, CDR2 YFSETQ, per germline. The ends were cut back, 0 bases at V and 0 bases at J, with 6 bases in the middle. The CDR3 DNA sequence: TGCGCCAGCAGCTTGGGCGAAGTGAACACTGAAGCTTTCTTT. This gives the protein CASSLGEVNTEAFF.

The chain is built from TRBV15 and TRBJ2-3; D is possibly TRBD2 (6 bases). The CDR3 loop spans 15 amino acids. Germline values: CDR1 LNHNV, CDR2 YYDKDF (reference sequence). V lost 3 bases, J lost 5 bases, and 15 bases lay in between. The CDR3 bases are TGTGCCACCAGCAGGGACGGAGGGATTGGAGATACGCAGTATTTT. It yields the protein CATSRDGGIGDTQYF.

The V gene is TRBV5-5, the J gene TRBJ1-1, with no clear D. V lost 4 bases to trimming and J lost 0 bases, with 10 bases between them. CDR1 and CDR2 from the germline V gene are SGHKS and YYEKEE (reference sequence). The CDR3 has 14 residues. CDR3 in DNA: TGTGCCAGCAGCATTACAGCGATGAACACTGAAGCTTTCTTT. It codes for CASSITAMNTEAFF. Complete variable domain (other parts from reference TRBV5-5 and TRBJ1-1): DAGVTQSPTHLIKTRGQQVTLRCSPISGHKSVSWYQQVLGQGPQFIFQYYEKEERGRGNFPDRFSARQFPNYSSELNVNALLLGDSALYLCASSITAMNTEAFFGQGTRLTVV.

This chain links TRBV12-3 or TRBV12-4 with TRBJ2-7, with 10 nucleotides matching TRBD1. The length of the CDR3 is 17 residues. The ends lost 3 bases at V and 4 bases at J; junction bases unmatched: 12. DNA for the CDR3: TGTGCCAGCAGTTTCCTAGATACCGGGACAGGGGAATACGAGCAGTACTTC. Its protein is CASSFLDTGTGEYEQYF.

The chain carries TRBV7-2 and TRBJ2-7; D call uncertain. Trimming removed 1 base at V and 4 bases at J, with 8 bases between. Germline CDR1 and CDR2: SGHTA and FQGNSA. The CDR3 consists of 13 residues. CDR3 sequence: CASSLVLAYEQYF. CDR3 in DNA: TGTGCCAGCAGCTTAGTATTAGCTTACGAGCAGTACTTC.

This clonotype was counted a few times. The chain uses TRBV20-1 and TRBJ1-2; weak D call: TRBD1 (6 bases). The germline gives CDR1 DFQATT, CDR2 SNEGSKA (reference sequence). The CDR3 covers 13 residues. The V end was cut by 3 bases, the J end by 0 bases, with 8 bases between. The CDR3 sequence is CSARDSTNYGYTF. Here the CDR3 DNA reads TGCAGTGCTAGGGACAGCACTAACTATGGCTACACCTTC.

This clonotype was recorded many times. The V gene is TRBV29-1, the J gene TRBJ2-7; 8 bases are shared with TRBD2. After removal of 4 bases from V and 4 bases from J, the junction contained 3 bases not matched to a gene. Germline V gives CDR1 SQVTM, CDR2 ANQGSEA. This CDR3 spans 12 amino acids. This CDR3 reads CSVGGGPYEQYF. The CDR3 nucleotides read TGCAGCGTTGGCGGGGGGCCTTACGAGCAGTACTTC.

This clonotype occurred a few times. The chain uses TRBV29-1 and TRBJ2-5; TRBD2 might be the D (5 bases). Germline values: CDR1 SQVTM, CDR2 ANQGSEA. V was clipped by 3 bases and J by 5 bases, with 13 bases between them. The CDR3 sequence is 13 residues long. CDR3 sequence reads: CSVDREEAETQYF. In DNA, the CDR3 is TGCAGCGTTGACCGGGAAGAGGCGGAGACCCAGTACTTC. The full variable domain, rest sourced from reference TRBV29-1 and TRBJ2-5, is SAVISQKPSRDICQRGTSLTIQCQVDSQVTMMFWYRQQPGQSLTLIATANQGSEATYESGFVIDKFPISRPNLTFSTLTVSNMSPEDSSIYLCSVDREEAETQYFGPGTRLLVL.

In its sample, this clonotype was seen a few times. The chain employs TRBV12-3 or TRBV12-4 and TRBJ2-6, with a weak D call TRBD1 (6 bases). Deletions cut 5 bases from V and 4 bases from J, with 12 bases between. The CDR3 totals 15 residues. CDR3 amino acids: CASSNTGTGANVLTF. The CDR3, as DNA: TGTGCCAGCAGTAATACAGGGACAGGGGCCAACGTCCTGACTTTC.

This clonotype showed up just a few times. CDR3 sequence: CASSSFSAGGRHTQYF. The CDR3 nucleotides read TGTGCCAGCAGTTCATTTTCGGCGGGGGGGCGCCATACGCAGTATTTT. V gene TRBV6-2 or TRBV6-3 combines with J gene TRBJ2-3; 9 bases fit TRBD2. The CDR3 is 16 amino acids. V was pared by 4 bases and J by 7 bases, with 12 bases of the junction left unmatched. Germline CDR1 and CDR2: MNHEY and SVGEGT.

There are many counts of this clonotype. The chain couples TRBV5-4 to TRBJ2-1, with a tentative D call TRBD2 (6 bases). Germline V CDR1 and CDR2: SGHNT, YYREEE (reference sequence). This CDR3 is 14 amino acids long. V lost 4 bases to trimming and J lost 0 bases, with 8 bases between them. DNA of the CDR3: TGTGCCAGCAGCGCGGGGAGCTCCTACAATGAGCAGTTCTTC. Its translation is CASSAGSSYNEQFF.

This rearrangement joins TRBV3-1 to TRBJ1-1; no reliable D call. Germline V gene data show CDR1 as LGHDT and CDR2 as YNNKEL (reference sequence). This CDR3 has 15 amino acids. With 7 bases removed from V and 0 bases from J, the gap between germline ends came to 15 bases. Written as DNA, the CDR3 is TGTGCCAGCACCAGTCAAGCGCGGATGAACACTGAAGCTTTCTTT. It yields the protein CASTSQARMNTEAFF. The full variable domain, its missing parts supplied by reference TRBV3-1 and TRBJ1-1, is DTAVSQTPKYLVTQMGNDKSIKCEQNLGHDTMYWYKQDSKKFLKIMFSYNNKELIINETVPNRFSPKSPDKAHLNLHINSLELGDSAVYFCASTSQARMNTEAFFGQGTRLTVV.

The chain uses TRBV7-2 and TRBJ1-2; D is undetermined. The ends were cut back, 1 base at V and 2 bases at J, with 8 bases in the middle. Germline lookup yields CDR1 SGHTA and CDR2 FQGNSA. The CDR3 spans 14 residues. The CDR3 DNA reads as TGTGCCAGCAGCTTAGGCCCAGACAACTATGGCTACACCTTC. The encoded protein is CASSLGPDNYGYTF.

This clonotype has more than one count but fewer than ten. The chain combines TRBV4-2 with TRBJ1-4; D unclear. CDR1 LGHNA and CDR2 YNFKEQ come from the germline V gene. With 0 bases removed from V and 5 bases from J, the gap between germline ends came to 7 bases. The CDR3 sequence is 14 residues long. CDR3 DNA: TGTGCCAGCAGCCAAGACCGGAGGAATGAAAAACTGTTTTTT. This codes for CASSQDRRNEKLFF.

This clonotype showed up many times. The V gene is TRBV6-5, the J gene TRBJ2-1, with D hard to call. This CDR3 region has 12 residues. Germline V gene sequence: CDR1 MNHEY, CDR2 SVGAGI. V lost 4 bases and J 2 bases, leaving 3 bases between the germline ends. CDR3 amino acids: CASSSTYNEQFF. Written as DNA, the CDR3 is TGTGCCAGCAGTTCCACCTACAATGAGCAGTTCTTC.

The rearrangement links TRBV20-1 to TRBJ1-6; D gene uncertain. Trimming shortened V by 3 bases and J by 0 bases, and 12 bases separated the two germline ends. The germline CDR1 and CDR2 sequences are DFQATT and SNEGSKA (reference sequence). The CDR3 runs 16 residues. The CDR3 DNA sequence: TGCAGTGCTAGCCTGATCGTTAGCTCCTATAATTCACCCCTCCACTTT. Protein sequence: CSASLIVSSYNSPLHF.

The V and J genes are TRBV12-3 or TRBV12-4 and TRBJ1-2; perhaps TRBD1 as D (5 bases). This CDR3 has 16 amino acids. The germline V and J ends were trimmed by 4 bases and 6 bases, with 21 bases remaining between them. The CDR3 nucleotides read TGTGCCAGCAGTTCCGGGACCGCTAGGACGAGTAATGGCTACACCTTC. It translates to CASSSGTARTSNGYTF.

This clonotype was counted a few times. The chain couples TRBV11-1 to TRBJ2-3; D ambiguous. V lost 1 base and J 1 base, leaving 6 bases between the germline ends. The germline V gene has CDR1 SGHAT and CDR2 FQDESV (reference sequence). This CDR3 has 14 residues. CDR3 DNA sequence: TGTGCCAGCAGCTTAGTACCTGGCACAGATACGCAGTATTTT. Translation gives CASSLVPGTDTQYF.

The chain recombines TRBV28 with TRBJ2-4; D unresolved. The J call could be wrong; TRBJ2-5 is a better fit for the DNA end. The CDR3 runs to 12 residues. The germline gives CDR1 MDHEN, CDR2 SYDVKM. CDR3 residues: CASSASVGTQYF. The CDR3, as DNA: TGTGCCAGCAGTGCTTCTGTGGGGACCCAGTACTTC.

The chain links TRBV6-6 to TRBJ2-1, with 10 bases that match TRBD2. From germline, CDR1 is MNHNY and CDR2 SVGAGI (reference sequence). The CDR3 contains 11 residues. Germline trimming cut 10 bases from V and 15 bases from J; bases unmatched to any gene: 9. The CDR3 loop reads CATDSPSGRFF. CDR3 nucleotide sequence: TGTGCCACCGACTCTCCTAGCGGGAGGTTCTTC.

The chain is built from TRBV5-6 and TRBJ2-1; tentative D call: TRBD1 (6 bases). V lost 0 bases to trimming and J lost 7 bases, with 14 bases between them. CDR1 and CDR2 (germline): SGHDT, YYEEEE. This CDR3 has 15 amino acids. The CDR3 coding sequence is TGTGCCAGCAGCTTGGCAGGGACATTCTTTAATGAGCAGTTCTTC. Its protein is CASSLAGTFFNEQFF.

The CDR3 is CSARDPGQGVYNEQFF. The CDR3 DNA is TGCAGTGCTAGAGATCCAGGACAGGGAGTCTACAATGAGCAGTTCTTC. The rearrangement links TRBV20-1 to TRBJ2-1; 8 bases fit TRBD1. J lost 3 bases, V lost 0 bases, and 7 bases had no gene match. The V gene's germline CDR1 is DFQATT and CDR2 SNEGSKA (reference sequence). The CDR3 loop spans 16 amino acids.